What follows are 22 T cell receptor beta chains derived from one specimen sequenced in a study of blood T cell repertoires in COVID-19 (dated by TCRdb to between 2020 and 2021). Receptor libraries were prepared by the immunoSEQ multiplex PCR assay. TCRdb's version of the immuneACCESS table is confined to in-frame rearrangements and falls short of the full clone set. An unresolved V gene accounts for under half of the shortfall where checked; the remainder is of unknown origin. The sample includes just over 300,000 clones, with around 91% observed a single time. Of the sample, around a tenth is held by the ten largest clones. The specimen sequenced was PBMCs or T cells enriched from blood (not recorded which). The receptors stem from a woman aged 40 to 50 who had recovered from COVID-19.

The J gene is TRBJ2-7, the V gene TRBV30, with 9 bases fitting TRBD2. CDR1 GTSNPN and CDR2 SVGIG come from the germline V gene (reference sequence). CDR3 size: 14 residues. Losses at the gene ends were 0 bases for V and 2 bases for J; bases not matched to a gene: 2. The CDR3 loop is CAWSVGGGAYEQYF. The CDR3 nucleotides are TGTGCCTGGAGTGTGGGCGGGGGGGCCTACGAGCAGTACTTC.

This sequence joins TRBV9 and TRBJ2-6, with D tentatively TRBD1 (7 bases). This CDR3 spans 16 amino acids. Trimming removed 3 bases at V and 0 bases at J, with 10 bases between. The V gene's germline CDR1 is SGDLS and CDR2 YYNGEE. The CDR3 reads CASSAGGGSGANVLTF. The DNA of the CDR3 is TGTGCCAGCAGCGCAGGGGGAGGCTCTGGGGCCAACGTCCTGACTTTC.

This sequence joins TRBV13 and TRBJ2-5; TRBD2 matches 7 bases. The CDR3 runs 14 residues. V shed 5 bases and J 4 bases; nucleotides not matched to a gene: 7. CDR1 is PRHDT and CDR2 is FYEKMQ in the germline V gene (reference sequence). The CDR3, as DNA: TGTGCCAGCAGCGCCGGGACTAAAGTAGAGACCCAGTACTTC. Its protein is CASSAGTKVETQYF.

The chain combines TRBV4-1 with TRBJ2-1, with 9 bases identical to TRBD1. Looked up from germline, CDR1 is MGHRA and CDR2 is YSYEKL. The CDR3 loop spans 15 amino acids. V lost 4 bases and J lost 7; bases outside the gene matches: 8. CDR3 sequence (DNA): TGCGCCAGCAGCCCGGGGACAGGGAGGTCGAATGAGCAGTTCTTC. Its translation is CASSPGTGRSNEQFF.

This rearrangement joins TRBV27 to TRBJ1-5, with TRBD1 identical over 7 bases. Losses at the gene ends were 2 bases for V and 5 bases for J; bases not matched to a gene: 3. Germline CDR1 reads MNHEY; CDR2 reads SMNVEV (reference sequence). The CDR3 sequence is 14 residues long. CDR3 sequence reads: CASSLTQGDQPQHF. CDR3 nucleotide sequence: TGTGCCAGCAGTTTAACCCAGGGGGATCAGCCCCAGCATTTT.

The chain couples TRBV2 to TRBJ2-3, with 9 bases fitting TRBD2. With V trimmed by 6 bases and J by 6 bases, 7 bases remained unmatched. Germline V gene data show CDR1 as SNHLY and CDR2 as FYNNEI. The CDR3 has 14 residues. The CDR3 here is CASRERGAWDTQYF. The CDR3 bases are TGTGCCAGCAGAGAGCGGGGGGCATGGGATACGCAGTATTTT.

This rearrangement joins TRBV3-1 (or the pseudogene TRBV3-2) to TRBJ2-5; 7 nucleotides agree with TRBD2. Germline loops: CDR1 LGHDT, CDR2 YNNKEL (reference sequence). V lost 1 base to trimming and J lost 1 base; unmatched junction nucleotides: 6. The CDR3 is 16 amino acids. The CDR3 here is CASSQGDWTSQETQYF. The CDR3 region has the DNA TGTGCCAGCAGCCAAGGTGACTGGACTAGCCAAGAGACCCAGTACTTC.

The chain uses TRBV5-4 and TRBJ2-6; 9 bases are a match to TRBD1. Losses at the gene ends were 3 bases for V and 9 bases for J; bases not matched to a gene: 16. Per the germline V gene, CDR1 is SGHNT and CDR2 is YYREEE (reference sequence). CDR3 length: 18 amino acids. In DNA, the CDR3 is TGTGCCAGCAGCTATGACTGGACAGGGGCGGGGTTTGACAACGTCCTGACTTTC. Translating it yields CASSYDWTGAGFDNVLTF.

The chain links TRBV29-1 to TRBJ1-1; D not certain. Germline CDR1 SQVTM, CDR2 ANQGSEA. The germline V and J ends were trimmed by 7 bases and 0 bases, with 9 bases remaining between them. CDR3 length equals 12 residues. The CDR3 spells CSGKPLNTEAFF. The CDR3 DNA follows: TGCAGCGGAAAGCCATTGAACACTGAAGCTTTCTTT.

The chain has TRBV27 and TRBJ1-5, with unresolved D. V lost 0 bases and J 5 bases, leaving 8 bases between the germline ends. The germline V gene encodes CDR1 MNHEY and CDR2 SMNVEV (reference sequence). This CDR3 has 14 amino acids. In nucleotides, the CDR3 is TGTGCCAGCAGTTTATCGGGAGGGCATCAGCCCCAGCATTTT. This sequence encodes CASSLSGGHQPQHF.

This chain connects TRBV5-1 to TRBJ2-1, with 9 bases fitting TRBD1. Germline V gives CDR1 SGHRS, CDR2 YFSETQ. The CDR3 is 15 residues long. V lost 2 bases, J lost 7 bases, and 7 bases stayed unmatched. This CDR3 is CASSLGDRDINEQFF. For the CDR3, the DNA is TGCGCCAGCAGCTTAGGGGACAGGGATATTAATGAGCAGTTCTTC.

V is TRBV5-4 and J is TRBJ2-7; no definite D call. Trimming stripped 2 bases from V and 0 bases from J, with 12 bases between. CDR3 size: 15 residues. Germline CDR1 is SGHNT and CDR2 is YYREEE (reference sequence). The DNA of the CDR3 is TGTGCCAGCAGCTTCGGTGCAGGAAGCTCCTACGAGCAGTACTTC. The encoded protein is CASSFGAGSSYEQYF.

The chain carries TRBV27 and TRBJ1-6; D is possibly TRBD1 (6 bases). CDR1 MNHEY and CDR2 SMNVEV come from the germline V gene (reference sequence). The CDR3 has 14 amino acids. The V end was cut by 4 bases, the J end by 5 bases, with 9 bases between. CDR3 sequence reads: CASSYPGDNSPLHF. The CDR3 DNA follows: TGTGCCAGCAGTTACCCAGGGGATAATTCACCCCTCCACTTT.

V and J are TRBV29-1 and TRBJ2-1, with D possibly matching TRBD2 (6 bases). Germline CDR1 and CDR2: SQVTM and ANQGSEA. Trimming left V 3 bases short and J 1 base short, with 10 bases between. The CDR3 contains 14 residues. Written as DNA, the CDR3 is TGCAGCGTTGACAAGGAGGGTTCCTACAATGAGCAGTTCTTC. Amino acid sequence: CSVDKEGSYNEQFF.

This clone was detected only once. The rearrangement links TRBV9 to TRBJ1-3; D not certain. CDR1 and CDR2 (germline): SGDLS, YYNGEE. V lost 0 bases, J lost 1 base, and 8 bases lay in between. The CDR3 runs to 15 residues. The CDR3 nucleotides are TGTGCCAGCAGCGTAGGACGGGGATCTGGAAACACCATATATTTT. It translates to CASSVGRGSGNTIYF. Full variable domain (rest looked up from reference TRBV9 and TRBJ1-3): DSGVTQTPKHLITATGQRVTLRCSPRSGDLSVYWYQQSLDQGLQFLIQYYNGEERAKGNILERFSAQQFPDLHSELNLSSLELGDSALYFCASSVGRGSGNTIYFGEGSWLTVV.

CDR3 nucleotides: TGCGCCAGCAGCCAAGATCTGGGGGCCTCTTTTGAGCTGTTTTTT. Its protein product is CASSQDLGASFELFF. The V gene is TRBV4-3, the J gene TRBJ2-2; a weak D match, TRBD1 (6 bases). The CDR3 contains 15 residues. Germline values: CDR1 LGHNA, CDR2 YSLEER. V shed 0 bases and J shed 11 bases, with 16 bases lying between them.

The CDR3, as DNA: TGTGCCACCAGCAGAGATCCGGGGGGGGGCACTGAAGCTTTCTTT. Amino acids: CATSRDPGGGTEAFF. The V gene is TRBV15, the J gene TRBJ1-1; D might be TRBD1 (5 bases). CDR3 length: 15 amino acids. The germline gives CDR1 LNHNV, CDR2 YYDKDF (reference sequence). V was pared by 0 bases and J by 4 bases, with 12 bases between.

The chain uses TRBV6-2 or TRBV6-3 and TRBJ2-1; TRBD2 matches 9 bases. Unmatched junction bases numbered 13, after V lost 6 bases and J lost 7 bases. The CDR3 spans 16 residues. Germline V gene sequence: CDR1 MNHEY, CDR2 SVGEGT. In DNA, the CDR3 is TGTGCCAGCAGCCTAGCTGGACTAGCGACAGAAAATGAGCAGTTCTTC. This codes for CASSLAGLATENEQFF.

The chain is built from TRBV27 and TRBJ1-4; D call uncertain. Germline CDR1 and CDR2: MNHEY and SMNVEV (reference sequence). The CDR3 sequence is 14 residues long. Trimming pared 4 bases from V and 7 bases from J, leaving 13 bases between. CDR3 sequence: CASSSTDMGEKLFF. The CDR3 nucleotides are TGTGCCAGCAGTTCAACAGATATGGGTGAAAAACTGTTTTTT.

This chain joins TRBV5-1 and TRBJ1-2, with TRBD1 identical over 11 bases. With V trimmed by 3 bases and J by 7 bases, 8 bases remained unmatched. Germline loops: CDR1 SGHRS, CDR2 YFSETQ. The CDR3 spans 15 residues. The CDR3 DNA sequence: TGCGCCAGCAGCTGCGGGACAGGGGGTGTCTCTGGCTACACCTTC. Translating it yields CASSCGTGGVSGYTF.

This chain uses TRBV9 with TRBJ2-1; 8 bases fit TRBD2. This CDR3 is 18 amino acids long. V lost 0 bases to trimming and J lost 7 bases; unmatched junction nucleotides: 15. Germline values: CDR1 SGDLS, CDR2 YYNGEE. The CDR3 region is CASSVADRTSGKTNEQFF. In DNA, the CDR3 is TGTGCCAGCAGCGTAGCGGACAGAACTAGCGGAAAGACAAATGAGCAGTTCTTC.

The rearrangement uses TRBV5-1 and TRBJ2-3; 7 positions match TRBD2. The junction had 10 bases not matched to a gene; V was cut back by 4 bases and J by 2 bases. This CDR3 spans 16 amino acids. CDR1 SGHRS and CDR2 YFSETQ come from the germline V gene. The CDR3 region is CASSPRRGEDTDTQYF. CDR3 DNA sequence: TGCGCCAGCAGCCCCCGACGGGGGGAGGACACAGATACGCAGTATTTT.